This TCR beta chain was sequenced for a study of cytomegalovirus exposure and HLA in healthy donors. Findings and caveats of the study: Published work reported that the classifier diagnosed cytomegalovirus status with high specificity and sensitivity.

To note about this clone: The antigen remains undetermined.

Germline-derived CDR1 and CDR2 are LGHNT and FRNRAP. V was trimmed by 1 base and J by 4 bases, leaving 13 bases between them. This CDR3 region has 15 residues. Use of 60 Vbeta and 13 Jbeta primers characterized the PCR. Repertoires were generated with immunoSEQ multiplex PCR, while TCRdb's copy carries only in-frame clones and drops some. The clone table shows approximately 150,000 clones, with the ten largest holding 1.5% to 2%. The chain links TRBV12-5 to TRBJ2-5; D is perhaps TRBD2 (5 bases). This clonotype was sampled from a woman in her forties or fifties in good health and CMV-seronegative. Sequenced material: PBMCs. For the CDR3, the DNA is TGTGCTAGTGGTTTGGGCGACGGGGAAATAGAGACCCAGTACTTC. As protein: CASGLGDGEIETQYF.